The source of this T cell receptor beta chain is a study of T cell repertoires in cytomegalovirus infection. Study in general: Public TCR beta signature analysis indicated the presence of both CMV infection and matching HLA type. Findings and limits, study-wide: HLA-C-restricted, CMV-specific TCR beta clonotypes were dominant ex vivo.

Notes on this clonotype: Antigen unknown.

TCRdb analysed the reads with MiXCR anew, one entry per CDR3 protein. The table shows 600,000 to 700,000 distinct CDR3 sequences, with approximately 33% occurring only once. The CDR3 extends over 14 amino acids. Per the germline V gene, CDR1 is MNHEY and CDR2 is SMNVEV (reference sequence). V lost 3 bases and J lost 0, with 9 bases in between. The rearrangement links TRBV27 to TRBJ2-7; the D is unclear. Sequencing was performed on cultured PBMCs, taken from culture after CMV antigen stimulation. This TCR came from a human donor in good health (CMV status not recorded). Some clones in this sample may be carry-over from other donors' samples. The CDR3 sequence is CASSFGPRSYEQYF. The CDR3 DNA reads TGTGCCAGCAGTTTTGGCCCGCGCTCCTACGAGCAGTACTTC.